The 13 T cell receptor beta chains below come from one sample, sequenced in a study of chemoradiotherapy in HPV16-positive cancers. Measured with immunoSEQ multiplex PCR; TCRdb has only the in-frame clones, and not every one. The table lists around 2,200 clones, around 66% of them singletons. The sample was acquired from a patient who underwent chemoradiotherapy. These receptors were taken from a human donor with HPV-associated anogenital cancer.

This chain uses TRBV14 with TRBJ1-4, with D uncertain. The CDR3 contains 13 residues. Germline V lookup: CDR1 SGHDN, CDR2 FVKESK. Trimming removed 4 bases from V and 8 bases from J, with 11 bases in between. CDR3 sequence: CASSRKNTEKLFF. The CDR3 region has the DNA TGTGCCAGCAGCCGGAAGAACACAGAAAAACTGTTTTTT.

V gene TRBV7-2 combines with J gene TRBJ1-6, with D maybe TRBD1 (5 bases). Trimming took off 5 bases at V and 9 bases at J, with 17 bases between the two ends. The germline CDR1 and CDR2 sequences are SGHTA and FQGNSA. CDR3 length: 15 residues. CDR3 amino acids: CASSPTSGGGSPLHF. CDR3 DNA sequence: TGTGCCAGCAGCCCGACGAGTGGGGGAGGTTCACCCCTCCACTTT.

The J gene is TRBJ2-1, the V gene TRBV28; D might be TRBD1 (6 bases). V lost 4 bases, J lost 8 bases, and 12 bases lay in between. The CDR3 extends over 13 amino acids. Per the germline V gene, CDR1 is MDHEN and CDR2 is SYDVKM. The CDR3 is CASSYRVFDEQFF. DNA of the CDR3: TGTGCCAGCAGTTACAGGGTTTTCGATGAGCAGTTCTTC.

This clone has more than one count but fewer than ten. This chain links TRBV7-9 with TRBJ2-7; 8 bases line up with TRBD2. Germline V CDR1 and CDR2: SEHNR, FQNEAQ (reference sequence). The CDR3 consists of 19 residues. V shed 6 bases, J shed 3 bases, and the junction held 22 bases outside the gene matches. CDR3 DNA sequence: TGTGCCAGCAGACGAACTAGCGGCGAGGGAGATTTTGGAATCTACGAGCAGTACTTC. Its protein product is CASRRTSGEGDFGIYEQYF. Supplemented by reference TRBV7-9 and TRBJ2-7, the full variable domain reads DTGVSQNPRHKITKRGQNVTFRCDPISEHNRLYWYRQTLGQGPEFLTYFQNEAQLEKSRLLSDRFSAERPKGSFSTLEIQRTEQGDSAMYLCASRRTSGEGDFGIYEQYFGPGTRLTVT.

Only a few counts were recorded for this clone. V gene TRBV18 combines with J gene TRBJ1-3; D remains ambiguous. The CDR3 sequence is 13 residues long. V shed 5 bases and J shed 8 bases, with 13 bases lying between them. Germline V gives CDR1 KGHSH, CDR2 LQKENI. The chain's CDR3 is CASSSLEADTIYF. DNA of the CDR3: TGTGCCAGCTCATCCCTAGAGGCAGACACCATATATTTT.

The chain recombines TRBV27 with TRBJ2-1; TRBD2 is a possible D gene (5 bases). The CDR3 runs to 15 residues. V shed 6 bases and J shed 0 bases, with 12 bases lying between them. Germline CDR1 and CDR2: MNHEY and SMNVEV (reference sequence). The CDR3 DNA follows: TGTGCCAGCAGAGCGGCGGCGAGCTCCTACAATGAGCAGTTCTTC. Amino acid sequence: CASRAAASSYNEQFF.

CDR3 DNA: TGCGCCCGCAACCTAAGGCGGGGGCGCCTCTCCTACAATGAGCAGTTCTTC. Amino acid sequence: CARNLRRGRLSYNEQFF. This chain connects TRBV10-1 to TRBJ2-1; weak D call: TRBD2 (7 bases). The CDR3 sequence is 17 residues long. Germline-derived CDR1 and CDR2 are WNHNN and SYGVQD (reference sequence). V was pared by 11 bases and J by 0 bases, with 23 bases between.

The chain combines TRBV19 with TRBJ2-7, with D hard to call. Germline lookup yields CDR1 LNHDA and CDR2 SQIVND (reference sequence). V was trimmed by 5 bases and J by 2 bases, leaving 13 bases between them. This CDR3 has 14 amino acids. CDR3 protein: CASSPLSHTYEQYF. The CDR3 bases are TGTGCCAGTAGTCCGCTTTCGCACACCTACGAGCAGTACTTC.

This chain connects TRBV5-6 to TRBJ1-1, with D uncertain. CDR3 length: 13 residues. Trimming pared 7 bases from V and 4 bases from J, leaving 14 bases between. The germline V gene encodes CDR1 SGHDT and CDR2 YYEEEE. DNA for the CDR3: TGTGCCAGCGTCCTGGCGTCGGGCACTGAAGCTTTCTTT. Protein: CASVLASGTEAFF. The variable domain in full, with the rest retrieved from reference TRBV5-6 and TRBJ1-1, is DAGVTQSPTHLIKTRGQQVTLRCSPKSGHDTVSWYQQALGQGPQFIFQYYEEEERQRGNFPDRFSGHQFPNYSSELNVNALLLGDSALYLCASVLASGTEAFFGQGTRLTVV.

The chain combines TRBV6-4 with TRBJ2-1, with a tentative D call TRBD1 (5 bases). The V and J ends lost 4 bases and 4 bases respectively, with 14 bases between them. CDR3 length: 15 residues. Germline CDR1 MRHNA, CDR2 SNTAGT. The DNA for the CDR3 is TGTGCCAGCAGTGCCGCAGGTGGGGCTTACAATGAGCAGTTCTTC. Translated: CASSAAGGAYNEQFF.

The table lists this clone with a few counts. V gene TRBV7-2 combines with J gene TRBJ1-1; D unclear. There are 15 residues in the CDR3. Germline lookup yields CDR1 SGHTA and CDR2 FQGNSA. V lost 4 bases, J lost 1 base, and 13 bases lay in between. Here the CDR3 DNA reads TGTGCCAGCAGCTCCCGTCCAGACACGAACACTGAAGCTTTCTTT. Translation: CASSSRPDTNTEAFF.

This chain connects TRBV6-1 to TRBJ1-4; 8 nucleotides match TRBD1. V was pared by 4 bases and J by 1 base, with 8 bases of the junction left unmatched. CDR3 size: 17 residues. Germline V gene sequence: CDR1 MNHNS, CDR2 SASEGT. The CDR3 here is CASSVDLGTGTNEKLFF. In DNA form, the CDR3 reads TGTGCCAGCAGTGTTGATCTTGGGACAGGAACTAATGAAAAACTGTTTTTT.

The rearrangement links TRBV7-9 to TRBJ1-1; weak D call: TRBD1 (5 bases). Deletions cut 1 base from V and 4 bases from J, with 10 bases between. Germline V gives CDR1 SEHNR, CDR2 FQNEAQ (reference sequence). CDR3 length: 14 amino acids. The CDR3 nucleotides read TGTGCCAGCAGCTTAGAGGGGACGACCACTGAAGCTTTCTTT. Its translation: CASSLEGTTTEAFF.